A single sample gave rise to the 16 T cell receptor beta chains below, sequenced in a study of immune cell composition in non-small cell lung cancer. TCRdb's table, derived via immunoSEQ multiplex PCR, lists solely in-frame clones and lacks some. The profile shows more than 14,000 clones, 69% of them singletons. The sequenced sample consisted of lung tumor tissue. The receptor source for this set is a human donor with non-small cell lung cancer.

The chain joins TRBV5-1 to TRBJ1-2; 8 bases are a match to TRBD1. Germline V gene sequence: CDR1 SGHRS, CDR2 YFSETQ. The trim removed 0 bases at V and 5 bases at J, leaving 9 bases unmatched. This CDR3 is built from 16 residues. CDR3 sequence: CASSLGGQGPLYGYTF. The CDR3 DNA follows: TGCGCCAGCAGCTTGGGAGGACAGGGTCCCTTGTATGGCTACACCTTC.

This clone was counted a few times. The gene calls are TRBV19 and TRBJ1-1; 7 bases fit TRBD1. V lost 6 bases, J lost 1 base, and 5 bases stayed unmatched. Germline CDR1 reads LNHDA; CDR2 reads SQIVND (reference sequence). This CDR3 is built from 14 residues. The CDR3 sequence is CASSGQAANTEAFF. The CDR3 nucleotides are TGTGCCAGTAGCGGACAGGCCGCGAACACTGAAGCTTTCTTT.

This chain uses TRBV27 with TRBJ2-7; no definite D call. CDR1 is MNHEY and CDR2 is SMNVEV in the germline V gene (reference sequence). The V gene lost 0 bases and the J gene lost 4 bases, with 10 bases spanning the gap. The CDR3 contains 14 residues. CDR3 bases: TGTGCCAGCAGTTTATCCCACATCACGTACGAGCAGTACTTC. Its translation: CASSLSHITYEQYF.

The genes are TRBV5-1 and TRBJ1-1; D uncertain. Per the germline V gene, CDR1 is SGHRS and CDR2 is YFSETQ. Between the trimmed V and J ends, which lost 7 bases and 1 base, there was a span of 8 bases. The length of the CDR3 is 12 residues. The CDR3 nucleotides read TGCGCCAGCGGCCAAGAGAACACTGAAGCTTTCTTT. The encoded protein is CASGQENTEAFF.

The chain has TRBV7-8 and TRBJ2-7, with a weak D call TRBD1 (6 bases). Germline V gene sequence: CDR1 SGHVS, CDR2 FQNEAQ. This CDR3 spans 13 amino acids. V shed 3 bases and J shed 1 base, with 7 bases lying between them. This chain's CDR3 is CASSFGQSYEQYF. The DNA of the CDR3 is TGTGCCAGCAGCTTCGGACAGTCCTACGAGCAGTACTTC.

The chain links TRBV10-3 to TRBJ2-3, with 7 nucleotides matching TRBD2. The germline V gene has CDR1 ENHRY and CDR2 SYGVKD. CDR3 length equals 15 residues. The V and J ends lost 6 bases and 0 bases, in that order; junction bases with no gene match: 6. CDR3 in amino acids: CAISVSGASTDTQYF. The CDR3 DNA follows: TGTGCCATCAGCGTGAGCGGGGCTAGCACAGATACGCAGTATTTT.

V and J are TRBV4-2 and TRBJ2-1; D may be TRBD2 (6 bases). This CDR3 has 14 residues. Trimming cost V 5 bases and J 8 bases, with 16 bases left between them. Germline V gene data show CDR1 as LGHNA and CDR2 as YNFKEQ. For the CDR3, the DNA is TGTGCCAGCAGCACCGGGGGACTGGTGGATGAGCAGTTCTTC. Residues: CASSTGGLVDEQFF.

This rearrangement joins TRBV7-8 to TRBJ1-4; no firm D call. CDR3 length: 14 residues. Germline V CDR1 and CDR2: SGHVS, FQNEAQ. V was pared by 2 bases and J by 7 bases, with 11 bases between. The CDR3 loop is CASSLPSVGEKLFF. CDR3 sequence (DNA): TGTGCCAGCAGCTTACCCAGCGTCGGTGAAAAACTGTTTTTT. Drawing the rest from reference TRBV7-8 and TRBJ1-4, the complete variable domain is GAGVSQSPRYKVAKRGQDVALRCDPISGHVSLFWYQQALGQGPEFLTYFQNEAQLDKSGLPSDRFFAERPEGSVSTLKIQRTQQEDSAVYLCASSLPSVGEKLFFGSGTQLSVL.

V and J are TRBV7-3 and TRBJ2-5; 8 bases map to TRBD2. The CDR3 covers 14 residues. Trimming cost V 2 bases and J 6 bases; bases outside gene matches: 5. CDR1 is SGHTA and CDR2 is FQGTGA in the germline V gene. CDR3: CASSLAGGEQTQYF. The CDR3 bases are TGTGCCAGCAGCTTAGCGGGGGGTGAACAGACCCAGTACTTC.

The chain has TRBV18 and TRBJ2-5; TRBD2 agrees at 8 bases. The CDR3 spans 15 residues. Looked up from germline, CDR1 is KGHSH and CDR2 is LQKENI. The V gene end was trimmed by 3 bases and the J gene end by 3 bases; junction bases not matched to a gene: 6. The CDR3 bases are TGTGCCAGCTCACCTCGGGACGGGAGGGAAGAGACCCAGTACTTC. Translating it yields CASSPRDGREETQYF.

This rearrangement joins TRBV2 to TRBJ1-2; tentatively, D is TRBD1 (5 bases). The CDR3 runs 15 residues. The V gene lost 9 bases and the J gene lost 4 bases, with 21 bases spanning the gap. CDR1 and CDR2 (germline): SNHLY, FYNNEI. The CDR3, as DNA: TGTGCCAGTAGTATGGGACTTTCGGGAGGCTATGGCTACACCTTC. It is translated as CASSMGLSGGYGYTF.

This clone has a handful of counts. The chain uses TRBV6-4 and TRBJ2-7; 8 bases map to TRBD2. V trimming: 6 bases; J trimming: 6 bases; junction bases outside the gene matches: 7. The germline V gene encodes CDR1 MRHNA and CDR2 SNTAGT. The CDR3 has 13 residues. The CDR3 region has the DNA TGTGCCAGCAGCTCCCGGGGGGGAGGCGAGCAGTACTTC. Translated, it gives CASSSRGGGEQYF.

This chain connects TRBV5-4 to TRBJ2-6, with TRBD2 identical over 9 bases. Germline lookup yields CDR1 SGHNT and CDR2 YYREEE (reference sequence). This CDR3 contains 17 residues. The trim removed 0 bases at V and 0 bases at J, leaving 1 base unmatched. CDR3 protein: CASSLGLAVSGANVLTF. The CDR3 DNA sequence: TGTGCCAGCAGCTTGGGACTAGCGGTCTCTGGGGCCAACGTCCTGACTTTC.

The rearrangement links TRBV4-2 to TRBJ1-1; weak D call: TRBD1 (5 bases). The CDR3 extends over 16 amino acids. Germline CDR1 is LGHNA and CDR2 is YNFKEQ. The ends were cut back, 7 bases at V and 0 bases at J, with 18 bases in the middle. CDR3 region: CASTTGPRTMNTEAFF. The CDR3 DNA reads TGTGCCAGCACTACAGGCCCCCGGACAATGAACACTGAAGCTTTCTTT.

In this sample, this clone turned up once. The CDR3 spells CASSDRTGGSEKLFF. CDR3 bases: TGTGCCAGCTCAGACCGGACAGGGGGGAGTGAAAAACTGTTTTTT. The J gene is TRBJ1-4, the V gene TRBV18; 10 nucleotides match TRBD1. This CDR3 contains 15 residues. Germline V lookup: CDR1 KGHSH, CDR2 LQKENI. V shed 5 bases, J shed 7 bases, and the junction held 7 bases outside the gene matches.

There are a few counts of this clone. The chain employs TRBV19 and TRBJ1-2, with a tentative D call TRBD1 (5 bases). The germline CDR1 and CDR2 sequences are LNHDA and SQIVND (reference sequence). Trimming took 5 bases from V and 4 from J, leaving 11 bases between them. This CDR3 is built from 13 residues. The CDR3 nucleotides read TGTGCCAGTAGTCCAACGGGGGTCTATGGCTACACCTTC. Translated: CASSPTGVYGYTF. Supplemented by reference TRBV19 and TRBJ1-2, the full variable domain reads DGGITQSPKYLFRKEGQNVTLSCEQNLNHDAMYWYRQDPGQGLRLIYYSQIVNDFQKGDIAEGYSVSREKKESFPLTVTSAQKNPTAFYLCASSPTGVYGYTFGSGTRLTVV.